These T cell receptor beta chains were read from a single sample in a study of blood T cell repertoires in COVID-19. The repertoire was sequenced with immunoSEQ multiplex PCR; TCRdb's copy has only in-frame clones and lacks some. The table records roughly 160,000 clones, approximately 77% of them present only once. The sequencing sample was made of peripheral blood. The receptors were gathered from a woman over 75 with active or convalescent COVID-19. Each CDR3 is given with its conserved first and last residue. The D gene is left open where the match is weak. Expanded clones are given a class, and other clones once, few, many or no size at all.

TRBV20-1	TRBJ2-7	TRBD1	once	CSGTGSGEQYF	TGCAGTGGGACAGGGTCGGGCGAGCAGTACTTC
TRBV18	TRBJ1-1	-	-	CASSPSGGDTEAFF	TGTGCCAGCTCACCATCCGGGGGGGACACTGAAGCTTTCTTT
TRBV9	TRBJ1-1	TRBD1	-	CASARTGRNTEAFF	TGTGCCAGCGCCAGGACAGGAAGGAACACTGAAGCTTTCTTT
TRBV29-1	TRBJ2-7	-	few	CSVQGTFNYEQYF	TGCAGCGTTCAGGGGACATTTAACTACGAGCAGTACTTC
TRBV7-9	TRBJ1-1	-	-	CASSSWSVNTEAFF	TGTGCCAGCAGCTCGTGGTCAGTGAACACTGAAGCTTTCTTT
TRBV6-1	TRBJ1-1	-	-	CASSDRGKAFF	TGTGCCAGCAGTGATAGGGGGAAAGCTTTCTTT
TRBV2	TRBJ2-2	-	few	CASTGELNTGELFF	TGTGCCAGCACAGGGGAATTGAACACCGGGGAGCTGTTTTTT
TRBV9	TRBJ2-1	-	once	CASSSPRGLGGYNEQFF	TGTGCCAGCAGCTCCCCAAGAGGGCTAGGAGGCTACAATGAGCAGTTCTTC
TRBV28	TRBJ1-4	TRBD1	once	CASMNPKQGVIEKLFF	TGTGCCAGCATGAACCCCAAACAGGGGGTTATTGAAAAACTGTTTTTT
TRBV9	TRBJ2-1	TRBD1	-	CASSVGAGGELPPHEQFF	TGTGCCAGCAGCGTAGGGGCAGGGGGCGAGCTTCCCCCACATGAGCAGTTCTTC
TRBV5-1	TRBJ1-1	-	-	CASNQGPQNTEAFF	TGCGCCAGCAACCAGGGCCCCCAGAACACTGAAGCTTTCTTT
TRBV7-9	TRBJ1-2	-	-	CASPTSGEGNYGYTF	TGTGCCAGCCCAACATCCGGTGAGGGCAACTATGGCTACACCTTC
TRBV19	TRBJ2-5	-	many	CASSSARETQYF	TGTGCCAGTAGTTCAGCCAGGGAGACCCAGTACTTC
TRBV2	TRBJ2-7	-	few	CATETVSTLGQYF	TGTGCCACAGAGACGGTCTCGACTCTTGGGCAGTACTTC
TRBV28	TRBJ1-4	TRBD1	-	CASSVQGAGNEKLFF	TGTGCCAGCAGTGTCCAGGGGGCGGGAAATGAAAAACTGTTTTTT
TRBV7-3	TRBJ2-1	-	-	CASSSGLANEQFF	TGTGCCAGCAGCTCAGGCCTAGCCAATGAGCAGTTCTTC
TRBV2	TRBJ1-5	-	once	CASSEARGSRLIYSNQPQHF	TGTGCCAGCAGTGAAGCGCGGGGGTCTCGGTTAATTTATAGCAATCAGCCCCAGCATTTT
TRBV24-1	TRBJ2-5	-	-	CATAQGGLQETQYF	TGTGCCACTGCACAGGGAGGGCTGCAGGAGACCCAGTACTTC
TRBV28	TRBJ2-6	-	-	CASSSRGAGANVLTF	TGTGCCAGCAGTTCACGGGGGGCGGGGGCCAACGTCCTGACTTTC